This TCR beta chain derives from a study of T cell repertoires in cytomegalovirus infection. Overall study context: Based on public TCR beta signatures, there were indications of CMV infection and of a matching HLA type.

In regard to this clonotype: Its antigen remains unknown.

Germline-derived CDR1 and CDR2 are SGHDT and YYEEEE. This CDR3 has 14 amino acids. The ends were cut back, 4 bases at V and 6 bases at J, with 13 bases in the middle. MiXCR was run by TCRdb on the reads, yielding one entry per CDR3 protein. The table shows about 770,000 distinct CDR3 sequences, with just under 30% occurring only once. This receptor was obtained from a human donor in good health (CMV status not recorded). Some clones in this sample may be carry-over from other donors' samples. The gene calls are TRBV5-6 and TRBJ1-4; weak D call: TRBD1 (6 bases). Sequencing used cultured CD8+ T cells from PBMCs, obtained from culture after CMV antigen stimulation. The DNA of the CDR3 is TGTGCCAGCAGCGCCGGGACAAATTATGAAAAACTGTTTTTT. Its translation is CASSAGTNYEKLFF. Variable domain in full (rest from reference TRBV5-6 and TRBJ1-4): DAGVTQSPTHLIKTRGQQVTLRCSPKSGHDTVSWYQQALGQGPQFIFQYYEEEERQRGNFPDRFSGHQFPNYSSELNVNALLLGDSALYLCASSAGTNYEKLFFGSGTQLSVL.